This T cell receptor (beta chain) was obtained from a study of shared clonotypes between healthy human individuals. As for the study in general: CD4 naive and memory got three plates each, CD8 naive two, CD8 memory one.

The study ran the assay at deep level. Assay: immunoSEQ multiplex PCR; the TCRdb copy retains only in-frame clones and omits some. The sample yields about 2.3 million clones, just under 95% seen once. Turning to this clone: Its antigen remains unidentified.

The CDR3 spans 18 residues. V was pared by 0 bases and J by 8 bases, with 23 bases between. Germline V gene data show CDR1 as LGHNA and CDR2 as YNFKEQ. Study-wide results and caveats: Among the subsets, naive ones generally showed larger estimated richness than memory ones.

The clonotype originates from a man in his late teens or twenties in good health. Some clones in this sample may be carry-over from other donors' samples. Sequenced: naive CD4+ T cells from PBMCs. Subset: CD45RA+ positively selected. The V gene is TRBV4-2, the J gene TRBJ2-1; possibly TRBD2 for D (6 bases). CDR3 DNA sequence: TGTGCCAGCAGCCAAGATCGCCAGCGGGTTAAAGGGGAGGATGAGCAGTTCTTC. This translates into CASSQDRQRVKGEDEQFF.